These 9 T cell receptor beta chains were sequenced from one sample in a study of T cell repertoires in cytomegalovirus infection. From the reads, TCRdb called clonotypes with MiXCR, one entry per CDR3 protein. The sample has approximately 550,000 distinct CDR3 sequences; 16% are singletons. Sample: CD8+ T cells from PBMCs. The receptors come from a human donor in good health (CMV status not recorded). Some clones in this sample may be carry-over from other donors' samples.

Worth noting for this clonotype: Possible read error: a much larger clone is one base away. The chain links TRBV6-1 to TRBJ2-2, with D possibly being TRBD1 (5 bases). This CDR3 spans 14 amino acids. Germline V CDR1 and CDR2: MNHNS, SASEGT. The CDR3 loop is CASSYYQGTEELFF. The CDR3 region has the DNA TGTGCCAGCAGTTATTACCAGGGTACCGAGGAGCTGTTTTTT.

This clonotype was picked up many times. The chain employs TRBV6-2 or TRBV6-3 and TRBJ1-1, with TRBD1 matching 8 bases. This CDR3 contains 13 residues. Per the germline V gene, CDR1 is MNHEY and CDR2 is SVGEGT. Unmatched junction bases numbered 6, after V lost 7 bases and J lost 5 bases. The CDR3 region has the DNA TGTGCCAGCATAGGACAGGGAGCTACTGAAGCTTTCTTT. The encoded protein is CASIGQGATEAFF.

The CDR3 loop reads CASSLGDTNEQFF. The CDR3 coding sequence is TGTGCCAGCAGCTTGGGCGACACGAATGAGCAGTTCTTC. V usage is TRBV7-9 and J usage is TRBJ2-1; no firm D call. The CDR3 extends over 13 amino acids. The V gene's germline CDR1 is SEHNR and CDR2 FQNEAQ (reference sequence). Trimming stripped 3 bases from V and 7 bases from J, with 10 bases between.

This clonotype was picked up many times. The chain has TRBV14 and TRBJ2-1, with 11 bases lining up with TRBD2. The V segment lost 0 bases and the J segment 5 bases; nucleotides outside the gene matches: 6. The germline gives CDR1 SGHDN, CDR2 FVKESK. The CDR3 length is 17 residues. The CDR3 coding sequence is TGTGCCAGCAGCCAAGATCGGGGACTAGCGGCAAACAATGAGCAGTTCTTC. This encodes CASSQDRGLAANNEQFF.

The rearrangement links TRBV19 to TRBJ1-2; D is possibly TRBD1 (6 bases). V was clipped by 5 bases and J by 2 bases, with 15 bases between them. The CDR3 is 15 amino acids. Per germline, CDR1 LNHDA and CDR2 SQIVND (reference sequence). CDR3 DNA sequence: TGTGCCAGTAGTTCCAGGGGACGGACGAACTATGGCTACACCTTC. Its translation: CASSSRGRTNYGYTF.

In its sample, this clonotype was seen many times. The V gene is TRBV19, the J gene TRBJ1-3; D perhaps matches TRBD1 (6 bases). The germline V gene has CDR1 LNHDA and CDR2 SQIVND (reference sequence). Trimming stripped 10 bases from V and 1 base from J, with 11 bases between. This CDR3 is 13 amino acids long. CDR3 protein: CATSGVSGNTIYF. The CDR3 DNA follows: TGTGCCACCTCAGGGGTGTCTGGAAACACCATATATTTT.

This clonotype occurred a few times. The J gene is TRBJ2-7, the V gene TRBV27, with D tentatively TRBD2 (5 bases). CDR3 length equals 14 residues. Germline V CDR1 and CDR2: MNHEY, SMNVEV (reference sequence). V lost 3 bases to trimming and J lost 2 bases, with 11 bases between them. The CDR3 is CASSFTRVPYEQYF. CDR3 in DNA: TGTGCCAGCAGTTTTACTAGGGTTCCCTACGAGCAGTACTTC.

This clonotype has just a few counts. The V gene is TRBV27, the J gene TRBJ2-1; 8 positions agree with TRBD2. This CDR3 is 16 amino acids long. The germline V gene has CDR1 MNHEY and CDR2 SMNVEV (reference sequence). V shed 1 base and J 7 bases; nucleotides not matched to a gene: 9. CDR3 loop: CASSLFGTREWNEQFF. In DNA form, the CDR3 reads TGTGCCAGCAGTTTATTTGGGACTAGGGAGTGGAATGAGCAGTTCTTC.

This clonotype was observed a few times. This CDR3 reads CASSKGPISGNTIYF. CDR3 nucleotide sequence: TGCGCCAGCAGCAAGGGACCGATCTCTGGAAACACCATATATTTT. This chain uses TRBV4-1 with TRBJ1-3; TRBD1 is a possible D gene (5 bases). CDR1 and CDR2 from the germline V gene are MGHRA and YSYEKL. The CDR3 has 15 amino acids. Trimming cost V 5 bases and J 0 bases, with 11 bases left between them.